A single sample gave rise to the 21 T cell receptor beta chains below, sequenced in a study of T cell changes during pregnancy in multiple sclerosis. TCRdb keeps only in-frame clones here, not all; method: immunoSEQ multiplex PCR. The sample holds around 65,000 clones, 92% seen once. This specimen was peripheral blood, taken in the second trimester of pregnancy. Receptors were obtained from a female donor in good health, enrolled as a control in a pregnancy study.

This chain joins TRBV13 and TRBJ1-2; 7 nucleotides match TRBD1. From germline, CDR1 is PRHDT and CDR2 FYEKMQ (reference sequence). The trim removed 5 bases at V and 3 bases at J, leaving 3 bases unmatched. CDR3 length: 13 amino acids. CDR3 sequence reads: CASSPDRDYGYTF. CDR3 bases: TGTGCCAGCAGCCCCGACAGGGACTATGGCTACACCTTC.

This rearrangement joins TRBV9 to TRBJ2-1, with 9 bases fitting TRBD2. CDR3 length: 16 residues. V was pared by 0 bases and J by 3 bases, with 4 bases of the junction left unmatched. The V gene's germline CDR1 is SGDLS and CDR2 YYNGEE. CDR3 region: CASSVASGTDYNEQFF. CDR3 DNA sequence: TGTGCCAGCAGCGTAGCTAGCGGGACTGACTACAATGAGCAGTTCTTC. Based on the CDR3 plus reference TRBV9 and TRBJ2-1, the full variable domain is DSGVTQTPKHLITATGQRVTLRCSPRSGDLSVYWYQQSLDQGLQFLIQYYNGEERAKGNILERFSAQQFPDLHSELNLSSLELGDSALYFCASSVASGTDYNEQFFGPGTRLTVL.

The chain couples TRBV28 to TRBJ1-3, with D perhaps TRBD1 (6 bases). V was shortened by 7 bases and J by 7 bases, with 17 bases between the two germline ends. Germline V lookup: CDR1 MDHEN, CDR2 SYDVKM. This CDR3 is 14 amino acids long. The CDR3 DNA reads TGTGCCAGCACCCTAGGGGGTTCGGGCAACACCATATATTTT. Residues: CASTLGGSGNTIYF.

This clone was seen only once. The gene calls are TRBV28 and TRBJ1-4, with a possible D match to TRBD1 (6 bases). Trimming removed 5 bases from V and 7 bases from J, with 23 bases in between. This CDR3 region has 17 residues. The germline V gene encodes CDR1 MDHEN and CDR2 SYDVKM. CDR3 coding DNA: TGTGCCAGCAGTGGGAGCGACAGGTTCGGGATTAGTGAAAAACTGTTTTTT. This translates into CASSGSDRFGISEKLFF.

The V gene is TRBV9, the J gene TRBJ2-7; no reliable D call. The ends were cut back, 4 bases at V and 6 bases at J, with 14 bases in the middle. In germline, CDR1 is SGDLS, CDR2 YYNGEE. There are 13 residues in the CDR3. CDR3 nucleotide sequence: TGTGCCAGCAGCATGAACCCCGCTACCGAGCAGTACTTC. It specifies CASSMNPATEQYF.

V usage is TRBV6-5 and J usage is TRBJ1-2, with TRBD1 identical over 7 bases. Germline V gene lookup returns CDR1 MNHEY and CDR2 SVGAGI. V lost 6 bases and J lost 3; bases outside the gene matches: 4. The CDR3 spans 13 residues. CDR3 amino acids: CASRMGQHYGYTF. CDR3 DNA: TGTGCCAGCAGGATGGGACAGCACTATGGCTACACCTTC.

This sequence joins TRBV4-1 and TRBJ2-7; D may be TRBD1 (5 bases). Germline-derived CDR1 and CDR2 are MGHRA and YSYEKL. This CDR3 has 16 residues. Trimming shortened V by 0 bases and J by 3 bases, and 15 bases separated the two germline ends. The CDR3 region has the DNA TGCGCCAGCAGCCAAGATCTTGCAGGGTGGAGCTACGAGCAGTACTTC. It yields the protein CASSQDLAGWSYEQYF.

J is TRBJ2-7 and V is TRBV5-1, with 11 bases matching TRBD2. This CDR3 contains 15 residues. Germline loops: CDR1 SGHRS, CDR2 YFSETQ. With 1 base clipped from V and 0 bases from J, the junction kept 0 bases outside the gene matches. The CDR3 region is CASSLTSGSSYEQYF. CDR3 in DNA: TGCGCCAGCAGCTTGACTAGCGGGAGCTCCTACGAGCAGTACTTC.

The chain employs TRBV27 and TRBJ2-7; weak D call: TRBD1 (5 bases). The V end was cut by 4 bases, the J end by 2 bases, with 9 bases between. The CDR3 spans 13 residues. From germline, CDR1 is MNHEY and CDR2 SMNVEV (reference sequence). CDR3 protein: CASSWGSTYEQYF. The CDR3 DNA reads as TGTGCCAGCAGTTGGGGCAGCACCTACGAGCAGTACTTC.

The chain couples TRBV30 to TRBJ1-5; 8 positions agree with TRBD1. Germline values: CDR1 GTSNPN, CDR2 SVGIG (reference sequence). V trimming: 0 bases; J trimming: 4 bases; junction bases outside the gene matches: 5. The CDR3 loop spans 15 amino acids. The DNA of the CDR3 is TGTGCCTGGAGTGTAGAGGGGACAGGAAATCAGCCCCAGCATTTT. It specifies CAWSVEGTGNQPQHF.

The chain uses TRBV11-2 and TRBJ2-5; 8 nucleotides agree with TRBD1. V shed 3 bases and J 7 bases; nucleotides not matched to a gene: 7. The length of the CDR3 is 14 residues. CDR1 SGHAT and CDR2 FQNNGV come from the germline V gene. The DNA of the CDR3 is TGTGCCAGCAGCTTGAGCAGGGGGCAGGTGACCCAGTACTTC. Translated, it gives CASSLSRGQVTQYF.

The chain couples TRBV7-3 to TRBJ2-3; the match to TRBD2 covers 8 bases. Germline V CDR1 and CDR2: SGHTA, FQGTGA. V shed 1 base, J shed 4 bases, and the junction held 1 base outside the gene matches. The length of the CDR3 is 14 residues. This CDR3 reads CASSLSGGSDTQYF. CDR3 in DNA: TGTGCCAGCAGCTTAAGCGGGGGGTCAGATACGCAGTATTTT.

CDR3 protein: CASSLRRATNTGELFF. CDR3 in DNA: TGTGCCAGCAGCTTGAGGAGAGCGACGAACACCGGGGAGCTGTTTTTT. The chain combines TRBV11-2 with TRBJ2-2; D unresolved. The CDR3 sequence is 16 residues long. Germline CDR1 and CDR2: SGHAT and FQNNGV. The germline V and J ends were trimmed by 3 bases and 0 bases, with 11 bases remaining between them.

The rearrangement joins TRBV7-2 to TRBJ1-2; the D is unclear. Germline CDR1 SGHTA, CDR2 FQGNSA. Trimming stripped 2 bases from V and 2 bases from J, with 6 bases between. The CDR3 length is 13 residues. The CDR3: CASSLLQNYGYTF. The CDR3 bases are TGTGCCAGCAGCTTATTGCAGAACTATGGCTACACCTTC.

This sequence joins TRBV7-3 and TRBJ2-7; the match to TRBD1 covers 7 bases. CDR3 length equals 14 residues. Germline CDR1 is SGHTA and CDR2 is FQGTGA. J gave up 6 bases and V 2 bases, and 7 bases lay outside the gene matches. CDR3 nucleotide sequence: TGTGCCAGCAGCTTACTCGACCGGGACAGCGAGCAGTACTTC. Translating gives CASSLLDRDSEQYF.

V gene TRBV28 combines with J gene TRBJ2-3; no reliable D call. The CDR3 spans 12 residues. CDR1 MDHEN and CDR2 SYDVKM come from the germline V gene. The ends were cut back, 7 bases at V and 4 bases at J, with 9 bases in the middle. CDR3 sequence (DNA): TGTGCCAGCACGGAACAGCCAGATACGCAGTATTTT. Amino acid sequence: CASTEQPDTQYF. The complete variable domain, with remaining parts taken from reference TRBV28 and TRBJ2-3, reads DVKVTQSSRYLVKRTGEKVFLECVQDMDHENMFWYRQDPGLGLRLIYFSYDVKMKEKGDIPEGYSVSREKKERFSLILESASTNQTSMYLCASTEQPDTQYFGPGTRLTVL.

V usage is TRBV4-2 and J usage is TRBJ2-1; D gene unclear. CDR1 and CDR2 (germline): LGHNA, YNFKEQ. The length of the CDR3 is 17 residues. V shed 1 base and J shed 8 bases, with 21 bases lying between them. The CDR3 loop reads CASSQAPKSVGIDEQFF. CDR3 DNA: TGTGCCAGCAGCCAAGCCCCCAAGAGCGTAGGTATCGATGAGCAGTTCTTC.

The chain links TRBV6-1 to TRBJ2-7, with 10 positions matching TRBD1. The germline CDR1 and CDR2 sequences are MNHNS and SASEGT. The CDR3 is 15 amino acids. The trim removed 4 bases at V and 2 bases at J, leaving 5 bases unmatched. The CDR3 loop is CASSAPDRGPYEQYF. The CDR3 DNA reads TGTGCCAGCAGTGCTCCCGACAGGGGGCCCTACGAGCAGTACTTC.

The chain combines TRBV6-1 with TRBJ2-3; D ambiguous. CDR3 length: 14 amino acids. Trimming left V 4 bases short and J 1 base short, with 9 bases between. CDR1 MNHNS and CDR2 SASEGT come from the germline V gene. The CDR3 loop reads CASSVERGTDTQYF. The CDR3 DNA is TGTGCCAGCAGTGTTGAACGGGGCACAGATACGCAGTATTTT.

This chain joins TRBV10-1 and TRBJ2-5, with D hard to call. Trimming took off 5 bases at V and 3 bases at J, with 10 bases between the two ends. The CDR3 has 13 amino acids. Germline assignment: CDR1 WNHNN and CDR2 SYGVQD (reference sequence). CDR3 sequence: CASSSRLKETQYF. CDR3 DNA sequence: TGCGCCAGCAGTTCCAGACTGAAAGAGACCCAGTACTTC.

This clone appeared once. This rearrangement joins TRBV9 to TRBJ2-3, with unresolved D. Looked up from germline, CDR1 is SGDLS and CDR2 is YYNGEE. The germline V and J ends were trimmed by 4 bases and 4 bases, with 16 bases remaining between them. The CDR3 is 15 residues long. CDR3 sequence reads: CASSPPPSSSDTQYF. The CDR3 DNA reads as TGTGCCAGCAGCCCCCCCCCTTCGAGCTCAGATACGCAGTATTTT.